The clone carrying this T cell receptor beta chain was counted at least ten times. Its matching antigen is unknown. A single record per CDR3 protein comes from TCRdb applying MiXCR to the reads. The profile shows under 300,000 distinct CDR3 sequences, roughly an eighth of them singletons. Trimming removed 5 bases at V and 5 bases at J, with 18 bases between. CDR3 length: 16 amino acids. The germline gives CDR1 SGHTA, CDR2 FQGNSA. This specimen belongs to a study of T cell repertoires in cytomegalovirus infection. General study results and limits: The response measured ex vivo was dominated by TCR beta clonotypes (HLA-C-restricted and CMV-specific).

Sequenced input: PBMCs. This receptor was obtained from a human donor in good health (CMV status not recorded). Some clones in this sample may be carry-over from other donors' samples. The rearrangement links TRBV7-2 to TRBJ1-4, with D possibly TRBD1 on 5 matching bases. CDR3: CASSPRLGGGNEKLFF. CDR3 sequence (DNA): TGTGCCAGCAGCCCCAGGTTGGGGGGTGGGAATGAAAAACTGTTTTTT.